The clone carrying this T cell receptor beta chain appeared a few times. This sample is drawn from a study of Graves' ophthalmopathy and Graves' hyperthyroidism. CDR1 and CDR2 (germline): SNHLY, FYNNEI. The trim removed 8 bases at V and 5 bases at J, leaving 11 bases unmatched. The CDR3 consists of 15 residues. Transcripts of RNA were the source for amplifying TCR beta CDR3 regions. First-round RT-PCR with HTBI primers preceded a second-round multiplex PCR. TCRdb redid the calling of the multiplex PCR reads with MiXCR, one entry per CDR3 protein. The sample holds more than 1,000,000 distinct CDR3 sequences, about two fifths seen once.

The chain joins TRBV2 to TRBJ2-5, with TRBD2 matching over 10 bases. The sequence was collected from an adult man with Graves' hyperthyroidism. The sample comprised peripheral blood or thyroid tissue (not recorded which). Written as DNA, the CDR3 is TGTGCCAGCCTTTCCAGCGGGAGGGCTCGGGAGACCCAGTACTTC. Its translation: CASLSSGRARETQYF.